This entry concerns a single TCR beta chain. The antigen it recognizes is unknown. Since a much larger clone is just one base distant, this may be a read error. Blood RNA was extracted from unsorted whole blood with TRIzol reagent; germline DNA came from the DNeasy Blood & Tissue kit. At the time of sampling, the patients had chronic HBV infection and had not received any treatment. Before surgery, about 4 milliliters of peripheral blood were collected into K2EDTA tubes. From its cysteine to its phenylalanine, the CDR3 spans 13 amino acids. Solely the CDR3 DNA is kept, with 39 bases framed from the first base. CDR1 and CDR2 (MNHEY, SVGAGI) derive from the germline V gene. This specimen belongs to a study of tumor-infiltrating lymphocytes in primary liver carcinoma (dated by TCRdb to about 2017). About the full investigation: Surgical resection was performed in China between 2015 and early 2016 on about 5 patients with histopathologically diagnosed primary liver carcinoma. Reproducibility between technical replicate repertoires was high, with correlation coefficients above 0.95 and mean shared-clone rates about 0.9. The five patients, three men and two women aged 30 to 69 years, had hepatocellular carcinoma (four) or combined HCC and intrahepatic cholangiocarcinoma (one). TCRbeta repertoire sequencing, expression microarrays and whole-exome sequencing were combined in the study across five regions of each liver tumor, with adjacent normal tissue and blood also included. The tumors of the five patients were staged as T1-T3 N0M0, with maximum diameters ranging from roughly 4 to 11 cm. A total of 35 specimens from 5 patients went through TCRbeta repertoire sequencing, namely 25 tumor regions, 5 adjacent noncancerous liver tissues and 5 peripheral blood samples. Each sample produced roughly 3.65 to 7.5 million productive TCRbeta reads, and read depth showed no significant difference between tissue types. Results and caveats for the whole study, not just this receptor: Because the samples were bulk and unsorted, CD4+ and CD8+ T cell repertoires could not be compared. Only 4 to 6 patients were included in the study, and the authors note that the findings should be validated in a larger study. Only the TCR beta chain was sequenced, so true repertoire diversity is likely underestimated because unpaired alpha chains were not captured. Compared with blood, tumors had a significantly larger share of the repertoire taken up by the top 250 clones (p = 0.039). Repertoire overlap was found to be higher between tumor regions (mean around 35%) than between tumor-adjacent (approximately 17%) or tumor-blood (around 15%) pairs, consistent with antigen-driven expansion.

Using a constant-region primer and ProtoScript II reverse transcriptase, TCRbeta-specific cDNA was reverse-transcribed from around 520 ng total RNA. Construction of the TCRbeta libraries relied on three nested rounds of multiplex PCR, following a slightly modified ARM-PCR procedure. The first two PCR rounds used multiplex TRBV1-TRBV30 forward primers with a Cbeta reverse primer, each for approximately 11 cycles. Sample barcodes and Illumina adapters were added in a final 25-cycle PCR using Deep VentR polymerase. Before sequencing, amplicons of 200-500 bp were purified from gel using a QIAquick gel extraction kit. An Illumina HiSeq 2500 was used to sequence the TCRbeta amplicons, generating 250-bp paired-end reads. The authors processed their data as follows. Trimmomatic v0.33 was used to quality-trim the reads, and FLASH v1.2.11 was used to merge paired reads so that full CDR3 sequences could be recovered. V, D and J germline segments were assigned to the rearranged TCRbeta sequences using MiGEC v1.2.1b. VDJtools v1.0.0 computed clonotype statistics and Shannon-Wiener diversity indices. Except for diversity analysis, only each sample's 250 most abundant clonotypes were used in subsequent analyses to reduce sampling bias. TCRdb reprocessed the public reads (quality trimming at Q25 with fastp, clone calling with MiXCR) and kept in-frame beta chains. Merged by CDR3 protein, the rows form single entries marked with the most common genes and DNA. The V and J calls, along with clone size, are taken from TCRdb and not from the paper's own processing. This sample comprises 330,000 or so distinct CDR3 sequences, almost 65% of them detected only once. The top ten hold 6.5% of the sample.

Sequencing was done on a sample of peripheral blood. The rearranged chain carries TRBV6-5 and TRBJ2-1; no D gene is confidently identified. The TCR comes from a man aged 35 to 55 with primary liver carcinoma and hepatitis B virus infection. The DNA reads TGTGCCAGCAGTATTAGCCTAGGCGGTGAGCAGTTATTC. This translates into CASSISLGGEQLF.